The 27 T cell receptor beta chains given below trace back to one sample, sequenced in a study of monozygotic twins with inflammatory bowel disease. TCRdb re-called the 5' RACE reads and catalogs CDR3 proteins one per entry, DNA excluded. The sample table includes about 300,000 distinct CDR3 sequences. Sequencing input: blood. The receptors stem from a human donor with ulcerative colitis or Crohn's disease, or a healthy co-twin of an affected twin (not recorded which).

The V and J genes are TRBV9 and TRBJ1-3; the TCRdb D gene call, TRBD1, has no DNA to confirm it. This CDR3 contains 15 residues. CDR1 and CDR2 from the germline V gene are SGDLS and YYNGEE. CDR3 amino acids: CASSQQGSSGNTIYF.

This chain links TRBV15 with TRBJ1-5; TCRdb's assignment of TRBD1 cannot be checked, as there is no DNA. From germline, CDR1 is LNHNV and CDR2 YYDKDF (reference sequence). This CDR3 contains 15 residues. CDR3 in amino acids: CATSRVVQAGQPQHF.

The chain couples TRBV5-6 to TRBJ1-6; the TCRdb call, TRBD1, lacks DNA for checking. The CDR3 length is 15 residues. Germline CDR1 SGHDT, CDR2 YYEEEE. The CDR3 sequence: CASSLFTGGVSPLHF. The variable domain in full, with the rest retrieved from reference TRBV5-6 and TRBJ1-6, is DAGVTQSPTHLIKTRGQQVTLRCSPKSGHDTVSWYQQALGQGPQFIFQYYEEEERQRGNFPDRFSGHQFPNYSSELNVNALLLGDSALYLCASSLFTGGVSPLHFGNGTRLTVT.

The chain recombines TRBV6-5 with TRBJ2-2; TCRdb's D gene call, TRBD1, goes unchecked for lack of DNA. This CDR3 has 16 amino acids. CDR1 is MNHEY, CDR2 SVGAGI, per germline. CDR3 amino acids: CASSYPLGADTGELFF.

The rearrangement uses TRBV28 and TRBJ2-7; with no DNA, the TCRdb D assignment of TRBD1 cannot be verified. The CDR3 extends over 15 amino acids. Germline CDR1 MDHEN, CDR2 SYDVKM. The CDR3 loop is CASSSQTGHSYEQYF.

The genes are TRBV5-1 and TRBJ2-2; checking the TCRdb D call of TRBD2 is not possible without DNA. CDR1 is SGHRS and CDR2 is YFSETQ in the germline V gene. The CDR3 has 17 residues. CDR3 amino acids: CASSFVDAGTNTGELFF.

This sequence joins TRBV20-1 and TRBJ1-2. Germline CDR1 is DFQATT and CDR2 is SNEGSKA (reference sequence). The CDR3 has 12 residues. This CDR3 reads CSSLMGFVGYTF.

The J gene is TRBJ2-3, the V gene TRBV7-9; TCRdb's D gene call, TRBD2, goes unchecked for lack of DNA. CDR3 length: 16 amino acids. The germline CDR1 and CDR2 sequences are SEHNR and FQNEAQ (reference sequence). CDR3 loop: CASRPFSGQSTDTQYF.

CDR3: CASSLAGVKETQYF. The V and J genes are TRBV7-2 and TRBJ2-5. Per the germline V gene, CDR1 is SGHTA and CDR2 is FQGNSA. CDR3 length: 14 amino acids.

The chain employs TRBV2 and TRBJ2-1; TCRdb outputs TRBD2, but without DNA this stays unchecked. Germline CDR1 reads SNHLY; CDR2 reads FYNNEI. This CDR3 is built from 16 residues. Here the CDR3 reads CASRGPGLAGGNEQFF.

This sequence joins TRBV5-6 and TRBJ2-1; TCRdb outputs TRBD1, but without DNA this stays unchecked. The CDR3 has 13 residues. CDR1 SGHDT and CDR2 YYEEEE come from the germline V gene. CDR3 loop: CASSLGDSNEQFF.

The V and J genes are TRBV5-5 and TRBJ1-2; absent DNA, TCRdb's TRBD1 call cannot be checked. In germline, CDR1 is SGHKS, CDR2 YYEKEE (reference sequence). The CDR3 runs to 14 residues. The chain's CDR3 is CASSLVGREYGYTF. Combining the CDR3 with reference TRBV5-5 and TRBJ1-2 gives the whole variable domain DAGVTQSPTHLIKTRGQQVTLRCSPISGHKSVSWYQQVLGQGPQFIFQYYEKEERGRGNFPDRFSARQFPNYSSELNVNALLLGDSALYLCASSLVGREYGYTFGSGTRLTVV.

The CDR3 loop reads CASSLTRETQYF. The rearrangement uses TRBV5-6 and TRBJ2-5. The CDR3 runs to 12 residues. Germline V gene lookup returns CDR1 SGHDT and CDR2 YYEEEE.

This chain connects TRBV7-3 to TRBJ2-2; TCRdb picks TRBD2, but there is no DNA to check that call. CDR1 and CDR2 (germline): SGHTA, FQGTGA. The CDR3 runs to 16 residues. Here the CDR3 reads CASSMGTSLGTGELFF.

V gene TRBV5-8 combines with J gene TRBJ2-1; TCRdb's D gene call, TRBD2, goes unchecked for lack of DNA. The CDR3 covers 15 residues. The V gene's germline CDR1 is SGHTS and CDR2 YDEGEE. CDR3 in amino acids: CASSLRTSTPNEQFF.

This sequence joins TRBV12-3 or TRBV12-4 and TRBJ1-2; with no DNA, the TCRdb D assignment of TRBD1 cannot be verified. The CDR3 totals 14 residues. CDR3: CASSLDNGKDGYTF.

V and J are TRBV20-1 and TRBJ2-6. The CDR3 is 14 residues long. Germline lookup yields CDR1 DFQATT and CDR2 SNEGSKA (reference sequence). The chain's CDR3 is CSAQYNSGANVLTF.

The gene calls are TRBV7-9 and TRBJ2-7. The CDR3 extends over 12 amino acids. Germline V gene sequence: CDR1 SEHNR, CDR2 FQNEAQ (reference sequence). CDR3 in amino acids: CASTTVTYEQYF.

The chain recombines TRBV24-1 with TRBJ2-1; the TCRdb call, TRBD1, lacks DNA for checking. This CDR3 has 15 residues. Germline CDR1 and CDR2: KGHDR and SFDVKD. CDR3 residues: CATSLTFPRDDEQFF.

This chain connects TRBV9 to TRBJ2-2; TCRdb indicates TRBD2, and absent DNA this call remains unverified. CDR3 length: 15 amino acids. Germline V gene data show CDR1 as SGDLS and CDR2 as YYNGEE. The CDR3 here is CASSPKLALTGELFF.

V and J are TRBV12-3 or TRBV12-4 and TRBJ2-1; checking the TCRdb D call of TRBD2 is not possible without DNA. The CDR3 extends over 19 amino acids. CDR3 residues: CASTSDSVGLAGSYDEQFF.

The rearrangement links TRBV19 to TRBJ1-1; TCRdb returns TRBD1, unconfirmable since there is no DNA. In germline, CDR1 is LNHDA, CDR2 SQIVND (reference sequence). The CDR3 consists of 18 residues. CDR3 protein: CASSIEGWTGPRGTEAFF. The whole variable domain, filled in from reference TRBV19 and TRBJ1-1, reads DGGITQSPKYLFRKEGQNVTLSCEQNLNHDAMYWYRQDPGQGLRLIYYSQIVNDFQKGDIAEGYSVSREKKESFPLTVTSAQKNPTAFYLCASSIEGWTGPRGTEAFFGQGTRLTVV.

This chain uses TRBV25-1 with TRBJ2-1; TCRdb names TRBD2, which stays unverified in the absence of DNA. This CDR3 region has 17 residues. Germline V gene sequence: CDR1 MGHDK, CDR2 SYGVNS. The CDR3 protein is CASSEGRRGGGYNEQFF.

The chain recombines TRBV5-5 with TRBJ2-7; absent DNA, TCRdb's TRBD1 call cannot be checked. The CDR3 extends over 14 amino acids. In germline, CDR1 is SGHKS, CDR2 YYEKEE (reference sequence). CDR3 protein: CASSVRDTSYEQYF.

The chain joins TRBV11-3 to TRBJ2-1. Germline lookup yields CDR1 SGHNT and CDR2 YENEEA. The CDR3 is made up of 13 amino acids. The CDR3 loop reads CASSFSLSNEQFF.

The rearrangement links TRBV18 to TRBJ1-2; TCRdb reports TRBD1, a call that lacks DNA to check it against. CDR3 length: 14 amino acids. From germline, CDR1 is KGHSH and CDR2 LQKENI. The CDR3: CASSPLDRENGYTF.

The V and J genes are TRBV25-1 and TRBJ1-1; the D call from TCRdb, TRBD1, cannot be confirmed without DNA. The CDR3 covers 14 residues. Germline V CDR1 and CDR2: MGHDK, SYGVNS. The CDR3 sequence is CASRRGGFNTEAFF.